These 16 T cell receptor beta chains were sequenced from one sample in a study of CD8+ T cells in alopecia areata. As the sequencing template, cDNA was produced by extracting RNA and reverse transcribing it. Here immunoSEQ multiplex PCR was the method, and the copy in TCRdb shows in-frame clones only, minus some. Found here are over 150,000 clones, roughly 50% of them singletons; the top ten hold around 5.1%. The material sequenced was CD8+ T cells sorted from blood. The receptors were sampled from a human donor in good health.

CDR3 residues: CASSLRDRPLGEQYF. Written as DNA, the CDR3 is TGCGCCAGCAGCCTTCGGGACAGGCCTCTGGGGGAGCAGTACTTC. The chain uses TRBV5-1 and TRBJ2-7, with 8 positions matching TRBD1. From germline, CDR1 is SGHRS and CDR2 YFSETQ. V was pared by 4 bases and J by 7 bases, with 13 bases of the junction left unmatched. The CDR3 extends over 15 amino acids.

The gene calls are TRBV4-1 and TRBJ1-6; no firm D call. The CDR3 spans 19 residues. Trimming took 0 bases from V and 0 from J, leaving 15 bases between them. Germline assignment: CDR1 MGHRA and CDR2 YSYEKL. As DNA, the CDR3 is TGCGCCAGCAGCCAAGATTGGCATACCGCCAGCTCCTATAATTCACCCCTCCACTTT. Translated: CASSQDWHTASSYNSPLHF.

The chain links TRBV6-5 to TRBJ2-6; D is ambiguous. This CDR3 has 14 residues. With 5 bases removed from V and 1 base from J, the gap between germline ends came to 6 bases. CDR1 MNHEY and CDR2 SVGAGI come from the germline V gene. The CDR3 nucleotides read TGTGCCAGCAGTATCCAATCTGGGGCCAACGTCCTGACTTTC. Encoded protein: CASSIQSGANVLTF.

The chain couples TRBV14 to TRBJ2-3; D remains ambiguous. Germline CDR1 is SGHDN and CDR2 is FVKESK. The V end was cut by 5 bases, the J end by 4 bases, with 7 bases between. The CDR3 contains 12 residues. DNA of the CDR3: TGTGCCAGCAGCATATCCGCAGATACGCAGTATTTT. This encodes CASSISADTQYF.

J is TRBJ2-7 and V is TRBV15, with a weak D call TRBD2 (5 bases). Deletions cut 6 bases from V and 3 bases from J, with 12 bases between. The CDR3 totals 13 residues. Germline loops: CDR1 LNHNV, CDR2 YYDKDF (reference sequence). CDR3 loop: CATRSTEGYEQYF. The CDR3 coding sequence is TGTGCCACCAGGAGTACAGAGGGCTACGAGCAGTACTTC.

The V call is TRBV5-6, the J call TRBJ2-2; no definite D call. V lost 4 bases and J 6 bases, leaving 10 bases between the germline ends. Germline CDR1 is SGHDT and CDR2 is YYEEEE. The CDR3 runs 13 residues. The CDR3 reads CASSPNNAGELFF. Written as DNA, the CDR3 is TGTGCCAGCAGCCCGAATAACGCCGGGGAGCTGTTTTTT.

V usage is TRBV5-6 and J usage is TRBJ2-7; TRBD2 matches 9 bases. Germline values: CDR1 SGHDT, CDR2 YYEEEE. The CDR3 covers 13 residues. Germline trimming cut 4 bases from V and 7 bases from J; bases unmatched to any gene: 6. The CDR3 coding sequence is TGTGCCAGCAGCCATGGGACTAGCAAAGAGCAGTACTTC. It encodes CASSHGTSKEQYF.

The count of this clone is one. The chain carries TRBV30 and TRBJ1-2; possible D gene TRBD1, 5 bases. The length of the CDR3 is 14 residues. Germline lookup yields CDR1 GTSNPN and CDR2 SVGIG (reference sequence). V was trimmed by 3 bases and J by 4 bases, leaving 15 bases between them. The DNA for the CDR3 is TGTGCCTGGAGGCCCGAGGGCAGGGTCTATGGCTACACCTTC. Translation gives CAWRPEGRVYGYTF.

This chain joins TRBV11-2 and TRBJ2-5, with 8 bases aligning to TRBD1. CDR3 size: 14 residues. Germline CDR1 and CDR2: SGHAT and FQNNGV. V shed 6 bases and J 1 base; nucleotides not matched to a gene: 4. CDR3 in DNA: TGTGCCAGCAGTAATACAGGGGGCCAAGAGACCCAGTACTTC. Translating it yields CASSNTGGQETQYF.

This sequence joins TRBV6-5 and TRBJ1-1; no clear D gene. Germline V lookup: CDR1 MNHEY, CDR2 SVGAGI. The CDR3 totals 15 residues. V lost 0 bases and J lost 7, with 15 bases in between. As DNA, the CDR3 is TGTGCCAGCAGTTACTCGAGTGGTTCCAGGAGTGAAGCTTTCTTT. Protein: CASSYSSGSRSEAFF.

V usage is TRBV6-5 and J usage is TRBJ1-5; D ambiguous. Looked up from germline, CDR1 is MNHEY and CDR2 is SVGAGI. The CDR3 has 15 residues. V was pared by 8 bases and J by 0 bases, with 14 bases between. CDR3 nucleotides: TGTGCCAGCGGAGAGAGCGCTTATAGCAATCAGCCCCAGCATTTT. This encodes CASGESAYSNQPQHF.

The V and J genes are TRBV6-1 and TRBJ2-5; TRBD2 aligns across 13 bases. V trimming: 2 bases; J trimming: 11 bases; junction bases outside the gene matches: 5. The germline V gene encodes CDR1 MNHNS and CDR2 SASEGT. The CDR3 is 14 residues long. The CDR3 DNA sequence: TGTGCCAGCAGTGAATACCGGACTAGCGGGGGACAGTACTTC. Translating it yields CASSEYRTSGGQYF.

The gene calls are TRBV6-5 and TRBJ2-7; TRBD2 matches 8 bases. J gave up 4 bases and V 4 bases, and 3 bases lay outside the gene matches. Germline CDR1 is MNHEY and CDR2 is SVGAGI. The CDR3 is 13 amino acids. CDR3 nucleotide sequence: TGTGCCAGCAGTTTTAGCGGGGCGTACGAGCAGTACTTC. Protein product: CASSFSGAYEQYF.

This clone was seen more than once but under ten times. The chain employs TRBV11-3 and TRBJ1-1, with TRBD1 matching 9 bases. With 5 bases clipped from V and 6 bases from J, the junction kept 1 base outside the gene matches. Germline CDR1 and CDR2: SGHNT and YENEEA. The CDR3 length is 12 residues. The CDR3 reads CASSGTGSEAFF. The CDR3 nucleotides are TGTGCCAGCAGCGGGACAGGGTCTGAAGCTTTCTTT.

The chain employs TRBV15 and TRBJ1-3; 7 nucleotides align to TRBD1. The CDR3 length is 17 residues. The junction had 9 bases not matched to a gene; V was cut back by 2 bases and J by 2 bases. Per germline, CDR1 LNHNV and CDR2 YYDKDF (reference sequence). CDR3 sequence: CATSRFPGDRTGNTIYF. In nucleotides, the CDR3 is TGTGCCACCAGCAGATTCCCAGGGGACAGAACTGGAAACACCATATATTTT.

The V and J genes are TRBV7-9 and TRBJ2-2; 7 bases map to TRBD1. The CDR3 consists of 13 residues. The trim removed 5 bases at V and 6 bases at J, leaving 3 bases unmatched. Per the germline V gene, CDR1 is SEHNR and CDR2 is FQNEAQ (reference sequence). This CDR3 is CASSRTGAGELFF. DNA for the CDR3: TGTGCCAGCAGCAGAACAGGGGCCGGGGAGCTGTTTTTT.